The 10 T cell receptor beta chains reported below all come from one sample, sequenced in a study of lung T cells in sarcoidosis with Löfgren's syndrome. TCRdb re-derived calls from the reads in MiXCR, one entry per CDR3 protein. The repertoire includes 60,000 to 70,000 distinct CDR3 sequences, roughly 20% of them detected once, and approximately 2.2% sits in the top ten. The sample was CD4+ T cells from PBMCs. These receptors came from a human donor with sarcoidosis (Löfgren's syndrome or another form), or a control subject (not recorded which).

At least ten counts were recorded for this clonotype. The CDR3 is CASSRGSLGTDTQYF. CDR3 in DNA: TGTGCCAGCAGTAGGGGGTCGTTGGGCACAGATACGCAGTATTTT. The V gene is TRBV28, the J gene TRBJ2-3, with D perhaps TRBD1 (6 bases). Trimming left V 5 bases short and J 1 base short, with 13 bases between. This CDR3 has 15 residues. From germline, CDR1 is MDHEN and CDR2 SYDVKM.

This clonotype was counted ten times or more. This chain connects TRBV6-1 to TRBJ2-1, with D unresolved. The CDR3 is made up of 13 amino acids. Germline values: CDR1 MNHNS, CDR2 SASEGT. V lost 4 bases and J 4 bases, leaving 8 bases between the germline ends. The CDR3 protein is CASSGEEYNEQFF. The CDR3 DNA follows: TGTGCCAGCAGTGGAGAGGAATACAATGAGCAGTTCTTC.

J is TRBJ2-7 and V is TRBV6-1, with a weak D call TRBD2 (6 bases). The CDR3 consists of 14 residues. In germline, CDR1 is MNHNS, CDR2 SASEGT. The V end was cut by 8 bases, the J end by 0 bases, with 14 bases between. CDR3 loop: CASSPRGASYEQYF. The CDR3 DNA follows: TGTGCCAGCTCCCCCCGCGGGGCCTCCTACGAGCAGTACTTC.

The genes are TRBV12-3 or TRBV12-4 and TRBJ2-3, with 14 bases aligning to TRBD2. This CDR3 region has 17 residues. With 4 bases clipped from V and 6 bases from J, the junction kept 9 bases outside the gene matches. The CDR3 spells CASSSGTSGGFQDTQYF. The CDR3 coding sequence is TGTGCCAGCAGTTCCGGGACTAGCGGGGGATTTCAGGATACGCAGTATTTT.

This clonotype appeared many times. This chain joins TRBV6-2 or TRBV6-3 and TRBJ2-3; 11 positions match TRBD2. The ends lost 6 bases at V and 0 bases at J; junction bases unmatched: 8. Looked up from germline, CDR1 is MNHEY and CDR2 is SVGEGT. CDR3 length: 17 residues. The CDR3 protein is CASSRETSGGSTDTQYF. CDR3 bases: TGTGCCAGCAGCCGTGAAACTAGCGGGGGAAGCACAGATACGCAGTATTTT.

Ten or more counts support this clonotype. The V call is TRBV27, the J call TRBJ1-3; 8 nucleotides agree with TRBD1. Unmatched junction bases numbered 7, after V lost 5 bases and J lost 4 bases. CDR1 MNHEY and CDR2 SMNVEV come from the germline V gene (reference sequence). The CDR3 is 15 amino acids. The CDR3 nucleotides are TGTGCCAGCAGTCCTCGGACAGGGCGCGGAAACACCATATATTTT. Its translation is CASSPRTGRGNTIYF.

A word on this clonotype: It may be a read error: a sequence one base away is much more abundant. The conserved phenylalanine or tryptophan is not found at the CDR3 terminus, so this likely reflects a read error. V and J are TRBV28 and TRBJ1-1; D call uncertain. V was pared by 3 bases and J by 1 base, with 9 bases between. Germline assignment: CDR1 MDHEN and CDR2 SYDVKM. This CDR3 has 14 amino acids. The CDR3 here is CASSLANPNTEAFS. The CDR3 DNA reads TGTGCCAGCAGTTTGGCTAATCCGAACACTGAAGCTTTCTCT.

On this clonotype itself: An end of the junction does not agree with germline; a read error may underlie this. Here the CDR3 DNA reads TGTGCCAGCAGTGACCGACCCTTGAACACTGAAGCTCTCTTT. This sequence encodes CASSDRPLNTEALF. This rearrangement joins TRBV28 to TRBJ1-1; D not resolved. CDR3 length: 14 residues. Germline V CDR1 and CDR2: MDHEN, SYDVKM. The whole variable domain, remainder taken from reference TRBV28 and TRBJ1-1, is DVKVTQSSRYLVKRTGEKVFLECVQDMDHENMFWYRQDPGLGLRLIYFSYDVKMKEKGDIPEGYSVSREKKERFSLILESASTNQTSMYLCASSDRPLNTEALFGQGTRLTVV.

In this sample, this clonotype turned up a few times. The genes are TRBV5-4 and TRBJ1-1, with 7 bases that match TRBD1. With V trimmed by 3 bases and J by 5 bases, 10 bases remained unmatched. Per the germline V gene, CDR1 is SGHNT and CDR2 is YYREEE (reference sequence). This CDR3 has 15 amino acids. CDR3 residues: CASSSTLQGGTEAFF. In DNA, the CDR3 is TGTGCCAGCAGCTCTACACTCCAGGGGGGGACTGAAGCTTTCTTT. Complete variable domain (other parts from reference TRBV5-4 and TRBJ1-1): ETGVTQSPTHLIKTRGQQVTLRCSSQSGHNTVSWYQQALGQGPQFIFQYYREEENGRGNFPPRFSGLQFPNYSSELNVNALELDDSALYLCASSSTLQGGTEAFFGQGTRLTVV.

The V and J genes are TRBV11-2 and TRBJ2-2; a weak D match, TRBD1 (6 bases). Looked up from germline, CDR1 is SGHAT and CDR2 is FQNNGV. Trimming shortened V by 2 bases and J by 2 bases, and 15 bases separated the two germline ends. There are 17 residues in the CDR3. Written as DNA, the CDR3 is TGTGCCAGCAGCTTAATTGTGTGGGGACAAAACACCGGGGAGCTGTTTTTT. It is translated as CASSLIVWGQNTGELFF. The full variable domain, rest sourced from reference TRBV11-2 and TRBJ2-2, is EAGVAQSPRYKIIEKRQSVAFWCNPISGHATLYWYQQILGQGPKLLIQFQNNGVVDDSQLPKDRFSAERLKGVDSTLKIQPAKLEDSAVYLCASSLIVWGQNTGELFFGEGSRLTVL.